This TCR beta chain was observed in a study of blood T cell repertoires in COVID-19. Methods used by the authors: Nucleated cell number was recorded as an estimate derived from reference gene primer amplification. Here immunoSEQ multiplex PCR was the method, and the copy in TCRdb shows in-frame clones only, minus some. D and trimming come from the DNA, and the V and J calls and clone size come from that table. The sample carries about 180,000 clones, more than 85% recorded once. CDR1 is MGHRA, CDR2 YSYEKL, per germline. CDR3 length: 13 amino acids. The V end lost 0 bases, the J end lost 4 bases, and 6 bases lay between the germline ends.

This clonotype was sampled from a woman aged 30 to 39 with active or convalescent COVID-19. Sequences were obtained from peripheral blood. V is TRBV4-1 and J is TRBJ1-1; no reliable D call. The CDR3 protein is CASSQDRSTEAFF. The CDR3 coding sequence is TGCGCCAGCAGCCAAGATAGGAGCACTGAAGCTTTCTTT.